This TCR beta chain was captured in a study of OX40 agonist ivuxolimab in advanced cancers. Looked up from germline, CDR1 is SGHDT and CDR2 is YYEEEE. After removal of 1 base from V and 0 bases from J, the junction contained 1 base not matched to a gene. The CDR3 spans 16 residues. TCRdb's copy holds only in-frame clones and misses some; the assay was immunoSEQ multiplex PCR. The sample contains fewer than 40,000 clones, 74% of which appear only once. The receptor's source is an adult with an advanced solid tumor such as melanoma, head and neck, liver or kidney cancer. The source was CD4+ or CD8+ T cells sorted from blood, collected in a trial of the OX40 agonist ivuxolimab. This chain joins TRBV5-6 and TRBJ2-5; TRBD2 matches at 12 bases. For the CDR3, the DNA is TGTGCCAGCAGCTTGACTAGCGGGGGGTACCAAGAGACCCAGTACTTC. Translating it yields CASSLTSGGYQETQYF.